A single sample gave rise to the 24 T cell receptor beta chains below, sequenced in a study of cytomegalovirus exposure and HLA in healthy donors. Method: immunoSEQ multiplex PCR; TCRdb's copy keeps in-frame clones and lacks some. The data hold approximately 270,000 clones, with more than 85% observed a single time. The source material was PBMCs. These receptors were obtained from a young man in good health and CMV-seropositive.

The V gene is TRBV6-1, the J gene TRBJ2-3, with TRBD1 matching 7 bases. Germline CDR1 and CDR2: MNHNS and SASEGT. V shed 6 bases and J 5 bases; nucleotides not matched to a gene: 8. The CDR3 extends over 14 amino acids. CDR3 sequence (DNA): TGTGCCAGCAGGATGACAGGGACCAAAGATACGCAGTATTTT. Its translation is CASRMTGTKDTQYF.

The gene calls are TRBV27 and TRBJ2-6; D not certain. The CDR3 totals 15 residues. Trimming took 1 base from V and 2 from J, leaving 6 bases between them. Per the germline V gene, CDR1 is MNHEY and CDR2 is SMNVEV (reference sequence). CDR3 sequence (DNA): TGTGCCAGCAGTTTATGGCAGCCTGGGGCCAACGTCCTGACTTTC. It yields the protein CASSLWQPGANVLTF.

This sequence joins TRBV6-5 and TRBJ1-2, with a tentative D call TRBD1 (6 bases). Per the germline V gene, CDR1 is MNHEY and CDR2 is SVGAGI. V was pared by 7 bases and J by 1 base, with 16 bases between. The CDR3 has 15 amino acids. CDR3 sequence (DNA): TGTGCCAGCACCAACCCGGGGGGCCATAACTATGGCTACACCTTC. Amino acids: CASTNPGGHNYGYTF.

The chain employs TRBV6-4 and TRBJ2-2; D is uncertain. The germline CDR1 and CDR2 sequences are MRHNA and SNTAGT. The CDR3 totals 14 residues. V lost 4 bases and J 6 bases, leaving 12 bases between the germline ends. DNA for the CDR3: TGTGCCAGCAGTGTCGATTTGCGAGCCGGGGAGCTGTTTTTT. Its translation is CASSVDLRAGELFF.

This sequence joins TRBV28 and TRBJ2-2, with D hard to call. CDR1 is MDHEN and CDR2 is SYDVKM in the germline V gene. This CDR3 region has 13 residues. Trimming removed 7 bases at V and 8 bases at J, with 14 bases between. CDR3 residues: CASNLNLGGELFF. In nucleotides, the CDR3 is TGTGCCAGCAACTTAAATCTCGGGGGGGAGCTGTTTTTT.

The rearrangement joins TRBV6-6 to TRBJ2-7; D gene uncertain. This CDR3 spans 13 amino acids. V lost 2 bases, J lost 3 bases, and 8 bases lay in between. CDR1 is MNHNY, CDR2 SVGAGI, per germline (reference sequence). CDR3 DNA: TGTGCCAGCAGTTACACGTGGGACTACGAGCAGTACTTC. This sequence encodes CASSYTWDYEQYF.

A word on this clone: The identical CDR3 is also encoded by other nucleotide sequences in the sample. The chain is built from TRBV7-9 and TRBJ2-7; D unresolved. The germline V gene encodes CDR1 SEHNR and CDR2 FQNEAQ (reference sequence). V gave up 0 bases and J gave up 4 bases, with 10 bases separating them. The CDR3 extends over 14 amino acids. This chain's CDR3 is CASSLAGSSYEQYF. CDR3 sequence (DNA): TGTGCCAGCAGCTTAGCGGGCTCCTCTTACGAGCAGTACTTC.

The chain carries TRBV10-3 and TRBJ2-1; a possible D gene is TRBD2 (6 bases). This CDR3 contains 14 residues. Trimming removed 3 bases from V and 5 bases from J, with 11 bases in between. The germline V gene encodes CDR1 ENHRY and CDR2 SYGVKD. CDR3 in DNA: TGTGCCATCAGTGATAGAGGAGGGGACAATGAGCAGTTCTTC. Its translation is CAISDRGGDNEQFF.

This chain joins TRBV28 and TRBJ2-7; TRBD2 matches 13 bases. Unmatched junction bases numbered 7, after V lost 4 bases and J lost 4 bases. Germline CDR1 is MDHEN and CDR2 is SYDVKM. The length of the CDR3 is 16 residues. CDR3 DNA sequence: TGTGCCAGCAGTTCTTGGACTAGCGGGAGAGGGTACGAGCAGTACTTC. Translated, it gives CASSSWTSGRGYEQYF.

J is TRBJ2-5 and V is TRBV11-2; D is possibly TRBD1 (5 bases). CDR1 is SGHAT and CDR2 is FQNNGV in the germline V gene. The CDR3 totals 13 residues. The V end was cut by 5 bases, the J end by 5 bases, with 12 bases between. CDR3 loop: CASSLRVFETQYF. The CDR3 region has the DNA TGTGCCAGCAGCCTCAGGGTTTTCGAGACCCAGTACTTC.

This clone was seen just once. The rearrangement links TRBV4-1 to TRBJ2-3; 9 nucleotides agree with TRBD2. The J segment lost 5 bases and the V segment lost 5 bases, leaving 11 bases of the junction unmatched. This CDR3 has 16 amino acids. From germline, CDR1 is MGHRA and CDR2 YSYEKL. The DNA of the CDR3 is TGCGCCAGCAGCTTCGGGAGCGGGAGGCCGGGAGATACGCAGTATTTT. Its translation is CASSFGSGRPGDTQYF.

This clone was detected only a few times. Here the CDR3 DNA reads TGTGCCAGCAGCTTACGGCAGGGGTGGGGCACTGAAGCTTTCTTT. Its protein product is CASSLRQGWGTEAFF. The V call is TRBV7-2, the J call TRBJ1-1; D is possibly TRBD1 (6 bases). The V gene's germline CDR1 is SGHTA and CDR2 FQGNSA. The length of the CDR3 is 15 residues. The V and J ends lost 2 bases and 4 bases respectively, with 14 bases between them.

The rearrangement links TRBV28 to TRBJ2-7, with D unclear. V lost 3 bases to trimming and J lost 1 base, with 19 bases between them. CDR1 is MDHEN, CDR2 SYDVKM, per germline. CDR3 length equals 17 residues. The chain's CDR3 is CASSLPPSGRRSYEQYF. The CDR3 DNA reads TGTGCCAGCAGTTTGCCCCCCAGTGGGCGGAGATCCTACGAGCAGTACTTC.

The rearrangement links TRBV11-1 to TRBJ1-2; D gene unclear. The CDR3 sequence is 13 residues long. Germline assignment: CDR1 SGHAT and CDR2 FQDESV (reference sequence). Trimming took 3 bases from V and 7 from J, leaving 12 bases between them. The CDR3 DNA is TGTGCCAGCAGCTTGAACCCTCGTGGTGGCTACACCTTC. Its protein product is CASSLNPRGGYTF.

CDR3 DNA sequence: TGCAGCGGCCACCGGGGGACAGAGACCCAGTACTTC. Translating it yields CSGHRGTETQYF. The rearrangement uses TRBV29-1 and TRBJ2-5, with D maybe TRBD2 (6 bases). Germline V gene data show CDR1 as SQVTM and CDR2 as ANQGSEA. The CDR3 totals 12 residues. The ends were cut back, 7 bases at V and 4 bases at J, with 13 bases in the middle.

The chain is built from TRBV28 and TRBJ2-2; TRBD1 aligns across 7 bases. V shed 4 bases and J 2 bases; nucleotides not matched to a gene: 4. This CDR3 is built from 15 residues. Germline lookup yields CDR1 MDHEN and CDR2 SYDVKM. CDR3 sequence: CASSSRQGNTGELFF. The CDR3 DNA reads as TGTGCCAGCAGTTCCCGACAGGGCAACACCGGGGAGCTGTTTTTT.

The chain has TRBV11-3 and TRBJ1-1; no clear D gene. Germline V gene lookup returns CDR1 SGHNT and CDR2 YENEEA. V was trimmed by 3 bases and J by 2 bases, leaving 7 bases between them. The CDR3 spans 13 residues. As DNA, the CDR3 is TGTGCCAGCAGCTTGGAGGATAACACTGAAGCTTTCTTT. Translation gives CASSLEDNTEAFF.

This sequence joins TRBV7-6 and TRBJ2-1; 7 bases align to TRBD1. The CDR3 extends over 16 amino acids. Germline CDR1 SGHVS, CDR2 FNYEAQ. J lost 0 bases, V lost 3 bases, and 5 bases had no gene match. DNA of the CDR3: TGTGCCAGCAGCTTGATCTCAGGGGGCTCCTACAATGAGCAGTTCTTC. This sequence encodes CASSLISGGSYNEQFF.

The chain employs TRBV10-3 and TRBJ2-7, with TRBD2 matching over 10 bases. The V gene end was trimmed by 10 bases and the J gene end by 0 bases; junction bases not matched to a gene: 6. The CDR3 totals 14 residues. Germline V gene lookup returns CDR1 ENHRY and CDR2 SYGVKD. CDR3 in amino acids: CANPTSGYSYEQYF. CDR3 coding DNA: TGTGCCAACCCGACTAGCGGGTACTCCTACGAGCAGTACTTC.

The chain has TRBV2 and TRBJ2-7; TRBD1 agrees at 7 bases. The junction had 1 base not matched to a gene; V was cut back by 5 bases and J by 3 bases. This CDR3 is 12 amino acids long. Germline CDR1 SNHLY, CDR2 FYNNEI. CDR3 nucleotides: TGTGCCAGCAGTCGACAGGGCTACGAGCAGTACTTC. Translated: CASSRQGYEQYF. Looking up the rest from reference TRBV2 and TRBJ2-7 gives the full variable domain: EPEVTQTPSHQVTQMGQEVILRCVPISNHLYFYWYRQILGQKVEFLVSFYNNEISEKSEIFDDQFSVERPDGSNFTLKIRSTKLEDSAMYFCASSRQGYEQYFGPGTRLTVT.

The chain carries TRBV10-3 and TRBJ2-1; TRBD2 aligns across 14 bases. The germline V gene has CDR1 ENHRY and CDR2 SYGVKD. The CDR3 is made up of 15 amino acids. The trim removed 4 bases at V and 8 bases at J, leaving 4 bases unmatched. CDR3 region: CAISAGLAGVDEQFF. CDR3 nucleotide sequence: TGTGCCATCAGTGCGGGACTAGCGGGAGTCGATGAGCAGTTCTTC.

The V gene is TRBV19, the J gene TRBJ2-7; unclear D gene. The CDR3 is 16 residues long. Germline loops: CDR1 LNHDA, CDR2 SQIVND (reference sequence). The V and J ends lost 5 bases and 4 bases respectively, with 21 bases between them. CDR3 DNA: TGTGCCAGTAGTGGAGTGTTGGTAAACGACCTTTACGAGCAGTACTTC. Amino acids: CASSGVLVNDLYEQYF.

In its sample, this clone was seen once. The rearrangement links TRBV25-1 to TRBJ1-1; D is unclear. V gave up 3 bases and J gave up 5 bases, with 16 bases separating them. The CDR3 contains 15 residues. Germline V gene data show CDR1 as MGHDK and CDR2 as SYGVNS. The CDR3 DNA reads TGTGCCAGCAGTGATCCGACCTTGGGTAGGACTGAAGCTTTCTTT. Translation gives CASSDPTLGRTEAFF.

The CDR3 loop reads CASSERYEQYF. The CDR3 DNA reads TGCGCCAGCAGTGAACGCTACGAGCAGTACTTC. This sequence joins TRBV10-2 and TRBJ2-7; D gene uncertain. Germline V gene lookup returns CDR1 WSHSY and CDR2 SAAADI. The CDR3 is 11 amino acids. V lost 3 bases, J lost 3 bases, and 3 bases lay in between.